The clone carrying this TCR beta chain was picked up many times. What it binds is not known. The entry originates in a study of T cells in Graves' hyperthyroidism and ophthalmopathy. Across the study: The initial diagnosis was the point when peripheral blood was collected, ahead of any treatment. Study conclusions and caveats: Most expanded thyroid clonotypes above 0.001 recurred in blood.

Amplification targeted TCR beta CDR3 regions from RNA transcripts. Carried out on the TCR CDR3, a first-round RT-PCR used the HTBI primer set. MiXCR, applied by TCRdb to the multiplex PCR reads, yields one record per CDR3 protein. The data contain around 500,000 distinct CDR3 sequences, approximately 23% of them singletons. V dropped 8 bases and J dropped 4; count of bases not matched to a gene: 16. In germline, CDR1 is SNHLY, CDR2 FYNNEI. The CDR3 is 16 residues long. The TCR originated in a woman in her seventies with Graves' ophthalmopathy. Sample: blood. V usage is TRBV2 and J usage is TRBJ2-5, with TRBD1 identical over 7 bases. This CDR3 reads CASPTPTGSVGETQYF. CDR3 nucleotides: TGTGCCAGCCCAACCCCGACAGGGAGTGTTGGAGAGACCCAGTACTTC.